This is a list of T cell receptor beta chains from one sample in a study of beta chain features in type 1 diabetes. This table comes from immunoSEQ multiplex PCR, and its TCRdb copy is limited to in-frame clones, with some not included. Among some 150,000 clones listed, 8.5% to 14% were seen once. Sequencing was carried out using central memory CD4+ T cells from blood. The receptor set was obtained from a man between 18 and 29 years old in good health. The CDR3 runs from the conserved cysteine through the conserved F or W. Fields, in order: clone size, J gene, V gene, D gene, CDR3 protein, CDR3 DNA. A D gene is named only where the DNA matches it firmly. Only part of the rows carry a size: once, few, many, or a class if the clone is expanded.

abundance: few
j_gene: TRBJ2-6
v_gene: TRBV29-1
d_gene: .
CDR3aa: CSVQGVLANVLTF
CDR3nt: TGCAGCGTACAGGGTGTTTTGGCCAACGTCCTGACTTTC

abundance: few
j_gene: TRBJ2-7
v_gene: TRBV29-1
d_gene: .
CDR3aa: CSVAGSAGEQYF
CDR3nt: TGCAGCGTTGCCGGGTCAGCCGGCGAGCAGTACTTC

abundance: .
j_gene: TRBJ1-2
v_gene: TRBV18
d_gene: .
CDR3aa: CASSPSAGERDYGYTF
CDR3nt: TGTGCCAGCTCACCATCTGCGGGGGAGCGTGACTATGGCTACACCTTC

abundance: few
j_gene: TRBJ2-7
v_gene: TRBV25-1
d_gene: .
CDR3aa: CASVRGASYEQYF
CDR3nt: TGTGCCAGCGTTCGCGGGGCCTCCTACGAGCAGTACTTC

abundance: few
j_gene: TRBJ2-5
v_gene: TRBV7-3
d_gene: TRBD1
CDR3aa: CASSRQGKRETQYF
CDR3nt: TGTGCCAGCAGCCGACAGGGGAAGAGGGAGACCCAGTACTTC

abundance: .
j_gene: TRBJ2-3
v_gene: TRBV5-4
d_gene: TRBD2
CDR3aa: CASSLRAGGRQDTQYF
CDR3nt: TGTGCCAGCAGCTTGAGAGCGGGAGGGCGTCAAGATACGCAGTATTTT

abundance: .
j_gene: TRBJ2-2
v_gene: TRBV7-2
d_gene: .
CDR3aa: CASSSRLGGELFF
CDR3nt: TGTGCCAGCAGCTCGCGACTGGGCGGGGAGCTGTTTTTT

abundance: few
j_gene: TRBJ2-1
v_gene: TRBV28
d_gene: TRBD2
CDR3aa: CASSVGTSGGYNEQFF
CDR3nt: TGTGCCAGCAGCGTCGGGACTAGCGGGGGTTACAATGAGCAGTTCTTC

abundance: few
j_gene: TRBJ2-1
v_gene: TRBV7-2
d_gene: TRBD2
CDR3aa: CASSQEGRSAGGLNEQFF
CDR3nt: TGTGCCAGCAGCCAAGAAGGAAGGTCAGCGGGGGGCCTCAATGAGCAGTTCTTC

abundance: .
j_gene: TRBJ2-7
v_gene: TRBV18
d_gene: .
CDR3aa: CASSPTIAKGHEQYF
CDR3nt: TGTGCCAGCTCACCGACTATAGCAAAGGGCCACGAGCAGTACTTC

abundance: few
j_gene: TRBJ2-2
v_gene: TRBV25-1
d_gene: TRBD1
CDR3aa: CASSAPDWLTGGTGELFF
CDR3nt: TGTGCCAGCAGTGCTCCTGACTGGCTGACAGGGGGCACCGGGGAGCTGTTTTTT

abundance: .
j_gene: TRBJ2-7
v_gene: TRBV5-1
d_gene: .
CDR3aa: CASREQGHTYEQYF
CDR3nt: TGCGCCAGCAGGGAACAGGGACATACCTACGAGCAGTACTTC

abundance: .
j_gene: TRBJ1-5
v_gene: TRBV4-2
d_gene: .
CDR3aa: CASSQRQGRDQPQHF
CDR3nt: TGTGCCAGCAGCCAACGGCAGGGTAGGGATCAGCCCCAGCATTTT

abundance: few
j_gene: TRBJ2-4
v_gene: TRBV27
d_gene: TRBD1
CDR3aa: CASSLRRTGSDNIQYF
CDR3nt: TGTGCCAGCAGTTTAAGGAGGACAGGGAGCGATAACATTCAGTACTTC

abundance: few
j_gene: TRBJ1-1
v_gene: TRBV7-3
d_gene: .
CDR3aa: CASRKAIMNTEAFF
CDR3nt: TGTGCCAGCAGGAAGGCAATCATGAACACTGAAGCTTTCTTT

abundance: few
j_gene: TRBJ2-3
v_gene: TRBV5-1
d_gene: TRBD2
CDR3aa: CASSPRTSSTDTQYF
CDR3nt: TGCGCCAGCAGCCCCCGGACTAGTTCCACAGATACGCAGTATTTT

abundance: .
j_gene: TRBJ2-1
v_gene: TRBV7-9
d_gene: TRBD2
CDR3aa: CASSYFTGAGVANEQFF
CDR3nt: TGTGCCAGCAGCTACTTTACGGGAGCGGGAGTGGCGAATGAGCAGTTCTTC

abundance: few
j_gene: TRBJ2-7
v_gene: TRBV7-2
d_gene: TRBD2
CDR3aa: CASSLVAGGSNEQYF
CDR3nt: TGTGCCAGCAGCTTAGTAGCGGGAGGGTCCAACGAGCAGTACTTC

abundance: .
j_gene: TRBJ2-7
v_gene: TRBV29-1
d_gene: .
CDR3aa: CSVGFRYEQYF
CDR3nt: TGCAGCGTTGGTTTTCGCTACGAGCAGTACTTC

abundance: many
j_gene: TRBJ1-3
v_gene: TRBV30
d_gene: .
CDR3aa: CAWNENSGNTIYF
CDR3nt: TGTGCCTGGAACGAGAACTCTGGAAACACCATATATTTT

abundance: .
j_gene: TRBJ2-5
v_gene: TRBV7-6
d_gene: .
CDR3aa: CASSDQVGETQYF
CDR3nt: TGTGCCAGCAGCGACCAGGTTGGAGAGACCCAGTACTTC

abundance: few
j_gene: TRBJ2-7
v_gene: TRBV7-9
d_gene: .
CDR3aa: CASSNREYEQYF
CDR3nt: TGTGCCAGCAGCAACAGGGAATACGAGCAGTACTTC

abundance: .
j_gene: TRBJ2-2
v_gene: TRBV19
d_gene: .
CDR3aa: CASSLAPLNTGELFF
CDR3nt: TGTGCCAGTAGCCTAGCCCCTTTGAACACCGGGGAGCTGTTTTTT

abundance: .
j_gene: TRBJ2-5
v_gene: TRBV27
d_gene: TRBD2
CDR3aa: CASSLTSGGYQETQYF
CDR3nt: TGTGCCAGCAGCCTCACTAGCGGGGGGTACCAAGAGACCCAGTACTTC

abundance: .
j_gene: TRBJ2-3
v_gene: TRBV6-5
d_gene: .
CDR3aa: CASRKDPGADTQYF
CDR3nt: TGTGCCAGCAGGAAGGACCCGGGAGCAGATACGCAGTATTTT

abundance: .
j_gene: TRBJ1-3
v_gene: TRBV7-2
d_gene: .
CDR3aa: CASSLRKERTSGNTIYF
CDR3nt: TGTGCCAGCAGCTTACGTAAGGAGAGGACCTCTGGAAACACCATATATTTT

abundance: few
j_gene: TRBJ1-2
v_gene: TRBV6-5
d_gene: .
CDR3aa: CASSYSRAGAGYTF
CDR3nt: TGTGCCAGCAGTTACTCGAGGGCAGGGGCCGGCTACACCTTC

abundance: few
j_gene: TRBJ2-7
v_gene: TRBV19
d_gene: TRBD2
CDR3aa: CASSRGEYYEQYF
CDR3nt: TGTGCCAGTAGTCGGGGGGAGTACTACGAGCAGTACTTC